The rows below give T cell receptor beta chains drawn from one sample of a study of response to subunit inactivated influenza vaccine. MiXCR was run by TCRdb on the RT-PCR reads, yielding one entry per CDR3 protein. This table has about 520,000 distinct CDR3 sequences, about 25% appearing once. Sequenced here: CD4+ T cells sorted from PBMCs, sampled about 5 days after vaccination. The origin of the receptors is a man aged 45-60 years who received an inactivated influenza vaccine. Each CDR3 is given with its conserved first and last residue. A D gene is named only where the DNA matches it firmly. A row's size may be missing; if present it is once, few, many or a size class.

CDR3nt: TGCAGCGGGGACAGGGGCTTGAATGAGCAGTTCTTC; CDR3aa: CSGDRGLNEQFF; d_gene: TRBD1; v_gene: TRBV29-1; abundance: .; j_gene: TRBJ2-1
CDR3nt: TGCGCCAGCAGCCTTACGGGCATTACAGATACGCAGTATTTT; CDR3aa: CASSLTGITDTQYF; d_gene: .; v_gene: TRBV4-3; abundance: .; j_gene: TRBJ2-3
CDR3nt: TGCGCCAGCAGCCACCCTAGGGACGAGCAGTACTTC; CDR3aa: CASSHPRDEQYF; d_gene: .; v_gene: TRBV4-1; abundance: .; j_gene: TRBJ2-7
CDR3nt: TGTGCCACCAGTTCAGGGGATCTCCGGGAGACCCAGTACTTC; CDR3aa: CATSSGDLRETQYF; d_gene: .; v_gene: TRBV24-1; abundance: .; j_gene: TRBJ2-5
CDR3nt: TGTGCCAGCAGCTTATACCAACAAAGGGACATTGAGACCCAGTACTTC; CDR3aa: CASSLYQQRDIETQYF; d_gene: .; v_gene: TRBV11-2; abundance: .; j_gene: TRBJ2-5
CDR3nt: TGCGCCAGCAGTCCGGACAGGGTTGGTAACACCGGGGAGCTGTTTTTT; CDR3aa: CASSPDRVGNTGELFF; d_gene: TRBD1; v_gene: TRBV5-1; abundance: .; j_gene: TRBJ2-2
CDR3nt: TGTGCCAGCACCCGTCGTCTGGGGTCTAGCACAGATACGCAGTATTTT; CDR3aa: CASTRRLGSSTDTQYF; d_gene: .; v_gene: TRBV6-1; abundance: few; j_gene: TRBJ2-3
CDR3nt: TGTGCCAGCAGTAGCCTACAGGGCTACGAGCAGTACTTC; CDR3aa: CASSSLQGYEQYF; d_gene: .; v_gene: TRBV12-3/TRBV12-4; abundance: few; j_gene: TRBJ2-7
CDR3nt: TGCGCCAGCAGCTTGGCACCAGACACTGAAGCTTTCTTT; CDR3aa: CASSLAPDTEAFF; d_gene: .; v_gene: TRBV5-1; abundance: .; j_gene: TRBJ1-1
CDR3nt: TGTGCCAGCGGGTTCAGGGACTACAATGAGCAGTTCTTC; CDR3aa: CASGFRDYNEQFF; d_gene: .; v_gene: TRBV12-3/TRBV12-4; abundance: few; j_gene: TRBJ2-1
CDR3nt: TGTGCTAGCAGCTTAGGCCGGGCCCTCCAGAAGGAGACCCAGTACTTC; CDR3aa: CASSLGRALQKETQYF; d_gene: .; v_gene: TRBV7-7; abundance: many; j_gene: TRBJ2-5
CDR3nt: TGTGCCAGCAGCGCACTAGCGGGGCCCCTGACTCAGTTCTTC; CDR3aa: CASSALAGPLTQFF; d_gene: TRBD2; v_gene: TRBV11-2; abundance: .; j_gene: TRBJ2-1
CDR3nt: TGTGCCAGCCGCTCCGGGACAGGAAACCCCAATGAGCAGTTCTTC; CDR3aa: CASRSGTGNPNEQFF; d_gene: TRBD1; v_gene: TRBV25-1; abundance: .; j_gene: TRBJ2-1
CDR3nt: TGCAGCGCCGCTTGGCCAGGAGATACGCAGTATTTT; CDR3aa: CSAAWPGDTQYF; d_gene: .; v_gene: TRBV29-1; abundance: .; j_gene: TRBJ2-3
CDR3nt: TGTGCCAGCAGCTTACCCTACCATAGGACTAGCGGGAGAGCAGATACGCAGTATTTT; CDR3aa: CASSLPYHRTSGRADTQYF; d_gene: TRBD2; v_gene: TRBV11-1; abundance: .; j_gene: TRBJ2-3
CDR3nt: TGCGCCAGCAGCTTCGGACGAGAAAAGATTGAAGCTTTCTTT; CDR3aa: CASSFGREKIEAFF; d_gene: .; v_gene: TRBV5-1; abundance: few; j_gene: TRBJ1-1
CDR3nt: TGTGCCATCAGTGCCAATTGGGACAGCTCCTACGAGCAGTACTTC; CDR3aa: CAISANWDSSYEQYF; d_gene: TRBD1; v_gene: TRBV10-3; abundance: .; j_gene: TRBJ2-7
CDR3nt: TGCAGTGCTATTAGGGAATCAGATACGCAGTATTTT; CDR3aa: CSAIRESDTQYF; d_gene: .; v_gene: TRBV20-1; abundance: .; j_gene: TRBJ2-3
CDR3nt: TGCGCCAGCCGAATCGAGGGACAGAGGAGCTCCTACAATGAGCAGTTCTTC; CDR3aa: CASRIEGQRSSYNEQFF; d_gene: TRBD1; v_gene: TRBV5-1; abundance: few; j_gene: TRBJ2-1
CDR3nt: TGTGCCAGCAGTTTCGACTCTACCAATCAGCCCCAGCATTTT; CDR3aa: CASSFDSTNQPQHF; d_gene: .; v_gene: TRBV28; abundance: .; j_gene: TRBJ1-5
CDR3nt: TGTGCCAGCAGTCCAACAGGGGCCTGGGAAAAACTGTTTTTT; CDR3aa: CASSPTGAWEKLFF; d_gene: TRBD1; v_gene: TRBV7-2; abundance: few; j_gene: TRBJ1-4
CDR3nt: TGTGCCAGCAGCTTACCCAGGGGCATGGGCTACGAGCAGTACTTC; CDR3aa: CASSLPRGMGYEQYF; d_gene: .; v_gene: TRBV7-2; abundance: .; j_gene: TRBJ2-7
CDR3nt: TGTGCCAGCTCACGACAGACAGGGGTAGAGCCCCAGCATTTT; CDR3aa: CASSRQTGVEPQHF; d_gene: TRBD1; v_gene: TRBV18; abundance: .; j_gene: TRBJ1-5
CDR3nt: TGTGCCAGCGAGCCGGGACAGAACTATGGCTACACCTTC; CDR3aa: CASEPGQNYGYTF; d_gene: TRBD1; v_gene: TRBV6-1; abundance: many; j_gene: TRBJ1-2
CDR3nt: TGCAGTGCTAGAGACAGGGGGATAGGGACAGATACGCAGTATTTT; CDR3aa: CSARDRGIGTDTQYF; d_gene: TRBD1; v_gene: TRBV20-1; abundance: .; j_gene: TRBJ2-3
CDR3nt: TGCGCCAGCAGGACCCTAGCGGTCACCTACAATGAGCAGTTCTTC; CDR3aa: CASRTLAVTYNEQFF; d_gene: TRBD2; v_gene: TRBV5-1; abundance: .; j_gene: TRBJ2-1
CDR3nt: TGCTGTGCTTCCGGACTAGCGGGAGGTCTGGCCTACAATGAGCAGTTCTTC; CDR3aa: CCASGLAGGLAYNEQFF; d_gene: TRBD2; v_gene: TRBV20-1; abundance: .; j_gene: TRBJ2-1
CDR3nt: TGTGCCAGCAGGCCGACAGGGGGAAGGGGAAACACCATATATTTT; CDR3aa: CASRPTGGRGNTIYF; d_gene: TRBD1; v_gene: TRBV12-3/TRBV12-4; abundance: few; j_gene: TRBJ1-3
CDR3nt: TGTGCCAGCAGTTTGACAAGGACTAGCGGGGGAGGTACGCAGTATTTT; CDR3aa: CASSLTRTSGGGTQYF; d_gene: TRBD2; v_gene: TRBV12-3/TRBV12-4; abundance: .; j_gene: TRBJ2-3
CDR3nt: TGTGCCAGCAGGTTCCGGATGTTGGCTAGCGGAAACTACGAGCAGTACTTC; CDR3aa: CASRFRMLASGNYEQYF; d_gene: TRBD2; v_gene: TRBV7-7; abundance: .; j_gene: TRBJ2-7
CDR3nt: TGTGCCAGCAGCCCATCGGGACTAGCGGGAGTCTCTATTGGGAATGAGCAGTTCTTC; CDR3aa: CASSPSGLAGVSIGNEQFF; d_gene: TRBD2; v_gene: TRBV11-1; abundance: .; j_gene: TRBJ2-1
CDR3nt: TGCGCCAGCAGCCGGACAGGGTTGAACGAGCAGTACTTC; CDR3aa: CASSRTGLNEQYF; d_gene: TRBD1; v_gene: TRBV5-1; abundance: .; j_gene: TRBJ2-7
CDR3nt: TGCGCCAGCAGCCAAGAAACTAGCGGGGGGCGGGATACGCAGTATTTT; CDR3aa: CASSQETSGGRDTQYF; d_gene: TRBD2; v_gene: TRBV4-3; abundance: many; j_gene: TRBJ2-3
CDR3nt: TGCGCCAGCAGCCCTAGCGGGAGAGGCGGCAATGAGCAGTTCTTC; CDR3aa: CASSPSGRGGNEQFF; d_gene: TRBD2; v_gene: TRBV5-1; abundance: few; j_gene: TRBJ2-1
CDR3nt: TGTGCCAGCAGCCAACGGACAGGGGGCTCGGCCGAGCAGTACTTC; CDR3aa: CASSQRTGGSAEQYF; d_gene: TRBD1; v_gene: TRBV14; abundance: once; j_gene: TRBJ2-7
CDR3nt: TGTGCCAGTGCAGCGGGGGCTAACAATGAGCAGTTCTTC; CDR3aa: CASAAGANNEQFF; d_gene: TRBD2; v_gene: TRBV6-1; abundance: few; j_gene: TRBJ2-1
CDR3nt: TGCAGCGTTGGAGGACAGGGGATTAACTCTGGGGCCAACGTCCTGACTTTC; CDR3aa: CSVGGQGINSGANVLTF; d_gene: TRBD1; v_gene: TRBV29-1; abundance: few; j_gene: TRBJ2-6
CDR3nt: TGTGCCAGCAGTAAGCGATTGAACACTGAAGCTTTCTTT; CDR3aa: CASSKRLNTEAFF; d_gene: .; v_gene: TRBV2; abundance: many; j_gene: TRBJ1-1
CDR3nt: TGCAGTGCTAGATTGGCCTCGGCAGGGGGTGGCTACGAGCAGTACTTC; CDR3aa: CSARLASAGGGYEQYF; d_gene: TRBD1; v_gene: TRBV20-1; abundance: few; j_gene: TRBJ2-7
CDR3nt: TGTGCCAGCAGACTTAGCGGGAGCTCTTACAATGAGCAGTTCTTC; CDR3aa: CASRLSGSSYNEQFF; d_gene: TRBD2; v_gene: TRBV7-2; abundance: few; j_gene: TRBJ2-1
CDR3nt: TGTGCCAGCAGTTACGTATCGGGGCAGCCGAACACCGGGGAGCTGTTTTTT; CDR3aa: CASSYVSGQPNTGELFF; d_gene: .; v_gene: TRBV6-2/TRBV6-3; abundance: once; j_gene: TRBJ2-2
CDR3nt: TGTGCCAGCAGCTCTAGCGGGGGGAACACCGGGGAGCTGTTTTTT; CDR3aa: CASSSSGGNTGELFF; d_gene: TRBD2; v_gene: TRBV7-8; abundance: few; j_gene: TRBJ2-2
CDR3nt: TGCAGTGCTCGGAGGCTAGCGGGAGGGCAAAAAGTTTCAGATACGCAGTATTTT; CDR3aa: CSARRLAGGQKVSDTQYF; d_gene: TRBD2; v_gene: TRBV20-1; abundance: few; j_gene: TRBJ2-3
CDR3nt: TGTGCCAGCAGTATCTCCCGCAGAGACTATGGCTACACCTTC; CDR3aa: CASSISRRDYGYTF; d_gene: .; v_gene: TRBV12-3/TRBV12-4; abundance: .; j_gene: TRBJ1-2
CDR3nt: TGCGCCAGCAGCTACCGGGACAGGGAAGATTGGGGGAAACCCTACAATGAGCAGTTCTTC; CDR3aa: CASSYRDREDWGKPYNEQFF; d_gene: TRBD1; v_gene: TRBV5-1; abundance: .; j_gene: TRBJ2-1
CDR3nt: TGCAGTGCTAGAGACTCTAGCGGGCGAGAGACCCAGTACTTC; CDR3aa: CSARDSSGRETQYF; d_gene: TRBD2; v_gene: TRBV20-1; abundance: .; j_gene: TRBJ2-5
CDR3nt: TGCGCCAGCAGGGGACAGGGTGACTACGAGCAGTACTTC; CDR3aa: CASRGQGDYEQYF; d_gene: TRBD1; v_gene: TRBV5-1; abundance: many; j_gene: TRBJ2-7
CDR3nt: TGCGCCAGCAGCTTGGAGAGGGTAACAAACATTCAGTACTTC; CDR3aa: CASSLERVTNIQYF; d_gene: .; v_gene: TRBV5-1; abundance: .; j_gene: TRBJ2-4